The 3 T cell receptor beta chains reported below all come from one sample, sequenced in a study of CD8 T cells in Susac syndrome. cDNA came from about 0.5 to 1 ug RNA primed by random hexamers. TCRdb itself ran the immunoSEQ multiplex PCR reads through MiXCR, one entry per CDR3 protein. Counted here are about 150,000 distinct CDR3 sequences, over 85% occurring once; the ten biggest clones make up roughly 0.21%. The sequenced material came from CD8+ T cells from PBMCs. The receptors stem from a human donor with multiple sclerosis.

The chain combines TRBV12-3 or TRBV12-4 with TRBJ1-2, with D possibly matching TRBD1 (5 bases). V was trimmed by 4 bases and J by 3 bases, leaving 18 bases between them. The CDR3 has 16 amino acids. The CDR3 DNA sequence: TGTGCCAGCAGTTCTTTGGAGACAGCACCCTACTATGGCTACACCTTC. Residues: CASSSLETAPYYGYTF.

V and J are TRBV5-4 and TRBJ2-6, with no clear D. With 2 bases removed from V and 0 bases from J, the gap between germline ends came to 9 bases. The CDR3 loop spans 16 amino acids. Germline V gene sequence: CDR1 SGHNT, CDR2 YYREEE (reference sequence). The CDR3 sequence: CASSFRTLSGANVLTF. CDR3 DNA: TGTGCCAGCAGCTTCCGGACCCTCTCTGGGGCCAACGTCCTGACTTTC.

J is TRBJ2-7 and V is TRBV12-3 or TRBV12-4; the D is unclear. V lost 3 bases and J lost 2, with 8 bases in between. This CDR3 spans 13 amino acids. As DNA, the CDR3 is TGTGCCAGCAGTTTTGAGACCCCCTACGAGCAGTACTTC. It encodes CASSFETPYEQYF.